This T cell receptor (beta chain) originates from a study of identical twins. The V gene lost 0 bases and the J gene lost 8 bases, with 14 bases spanning the gap. The germline CDR1 and CDR2 sequences are KGHSH and LQKENI. The CDR3 totals 16 residues. General observations from the study: The abundant beta clonotypes from cord blood had fewer insertions, and memory repertoires had none of this.

Via MiXCR, TCRdb re-called the 5' RACE reads, giving one row per CDR3 protein. The sample holds a few hundred thousand distinct CDR3 sequences, around 9.6% seen once. This clonotype has ten or more counts. Its antigen is unknown. These same data were also listed under a study on yellow fever vaccine responses in identical twins.

The sample was PBMCs. The V and J genes are TRBV18 and TRBJ1-6, with a possible D match to TRBD1 (5 bases). The clonotype comes from a woman aged 18 to 35 in good health. This chain's CDR3 is CASSPPAGSNHSPLHF. The CDR3 DNA reads as TGTGCCAGCTCACCACCGGCAGGGTCGAACCATTCACCCCTCCACTTT.